This TCR beta chain came from a study of cytomegalovirus exposure and HLA in healthy donors. Across the study: Earlier results showed 120 million or so unique TCR beta sequences derived from roughly 180 million T cells. Early released data comprised 75 million to 100 million unique TCRs from HLA-typed donors. Points from the study as a whole: Previous analysis showed most TCR beta V segments were productive about 87% or about 30% of the time. Indistinguishability led to the exclusion of some V segments, TRBV6-2 and TRBV6-3 included.

With 60 Vbeta and 13 Jbeta primers, the PCR was carried out. The table came from immunoSEQ multiplex PCR; TCRdb's copy has only in-frame clones and leaves some out. Of 100,000 to 150,000 clones in the sample, around 74% are singletons; the top ten hold roughly 7%. Germline V gives CDR1 MDHEN, CDR2 SYDVKM. There are 14 residues in the CDR3. The V end was cut by 2 bases, the J end by 1 base, with 9 bases between. As regards this clone: Its antigen is not known.

This TCR derives from a male donor in good health and CMV-seronegative. Sequencing was done on a sample of PBMCs. This rearrangement joins TRBV28 to TRBJ2-7; maybe TRBD2 (5 bases). CDR3 sequence: CASSLRGRSYEQYF. For the CDR3, the DNA is TGTGCCAGCAGTTTACGGGGTCGGTCCTACGAGCAGTACTTC.